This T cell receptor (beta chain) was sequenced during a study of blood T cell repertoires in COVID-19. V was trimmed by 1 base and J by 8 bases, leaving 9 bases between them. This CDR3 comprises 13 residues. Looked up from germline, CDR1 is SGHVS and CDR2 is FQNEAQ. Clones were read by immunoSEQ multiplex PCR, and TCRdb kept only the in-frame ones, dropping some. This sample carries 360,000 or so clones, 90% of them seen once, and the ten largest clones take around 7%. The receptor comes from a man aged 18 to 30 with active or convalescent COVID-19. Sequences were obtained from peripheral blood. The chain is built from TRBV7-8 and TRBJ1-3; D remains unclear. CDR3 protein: CASSLDWGDTIYF. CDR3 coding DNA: TGTGCCAGCAGCTTAGATTGGGGAGACACCATATATTTT.